Shown below are 27 T cell receptor beta chains from a single sample sequenced in a study of cytomegalovirus exposure and HLA in healthy donors. Researchers ran the PCR with 60 Vbeta and 13 Jbeta primers. The method was immunoSEQ multiplex PCR; TCRdb's version includes in-frame clones alone and lacks a portion of them. Altogether some 200,000 clones are present, around three quarters being singletons, with the ten largest covering under 3%. Sequences were obtained from PBMCs. Receptors originate from a woman between 45 and 60 years old in good health and CMV-seronegative.

V is TRBV7-6 and J is TRBJ2-7, with 11 bases aligning to TRBD1. V trimming: 0 bases; J trimming: 4 bases; junction bases outside the gene matches: 5. The CDR3 spans 16 residues. Germline lookup yields CDR1 SGHVS and CDR2 FNYEAQ. CDR3 protein: CASSLAGTGGRYEQYF. In DNA form, the CDR3 reads TGTGCCAGCAGCTTAGCCGGGACAGGGGGTCGGTACGAGCAGTACTTC.

CDR3 protein: CSVRGGAENEQYF. The CDR3 nucleotides read TGCAGCGTGCGCGGGGGGGCTGAGAACGAGCAGTACTTC. The gene calls are TRBV29-1 and TRBJ2-7; 9 bases map to TRBD2. With V trimmed by 6 bases and J by 5 bases, 8 bases remained unmatched. CDR1 and CDR2 (germline): SQVTM, ANQGSEA. The CDR3 length is 13 residues.

In DNA, the CDR3 is TGCGCCAGCAGCCAAAGCGGGAGGCTTTCCTACGAGCAGTACTTC. Its protein is CASSQSGRLSYEQYF. The chain carries TRBV5-1 and TRBJ2-7, with 9 positions matching TRBD2. The CDR3 covers 15 residues. V lost 4 bases and J lost 1; bases outside the gene matches: 6. Germline V gene lookup returns CDR1 SGHRS and CDR2 YFSETQ.

The sample holds a few counts of this clone. V usage is TRBV28 and J usage is TRBJ2-4, with 8 bases that match TRBD1. This CDR3 spans 15 amino acids. Germline-derived CDR1 and CDR2 are MDHEN and SYDVKM. Trimming took 6 bases from V and 0 from J; bases not matched to a gene: 4. The DNA for the CDR3 is TGTGCCAGCAGCCCCGGACAGGGAGCCAAAAACATTCAGTACTTC. Translated, it gives CASSPGQGAKNIQYF.

This clone showed up just once. The chain joins TRBV14 to TRBJ2-2; perhaps TRBD1 as D (6 bases). V dropped 2 bases and J dropped 2 bases, with 9 bases sitting between them. The CDR3 covers 15 residues. Germline values: CDR1 SGHDN, CDR2 FVKESK. For the CDR3, the DNA is TGTGCCAGCAGCCAATGGACAGACAACACCGGGGAGCTGTTTTTT. Translated: CASSQWTDNTGELFF.

This clone came up once. The rearrangement uses TRBV5-1 and TRBJ2-3; TRBD1 matches at 9 bases. CDR1 is SGHRS and CDR2 is YFSETQ in the germline V gene. V dropped 4 bases and J dropped 2; count of bases not matched to a gene: 8. This CDR3 contains 16 residues. CDR3 protein: CASSGRTGEFTDTQYF. As DNA, the CDR3 is TGCGCCAGCAGCGGACGGACAGGGGAGTTCACAGATACGCAGTATTTT.

The gene calls are TRBV4-2 and TRBJ1-3; no clear D. The CDR3 has 19 residues. V was clipped by 4 bases and J by 0 bases, with 22 bases between them. Looked up from germline, CDR1 is LGHNA and CDR2 is YNFKEQ. In DNA form, the CDR3 reads TGTGCCAGCAGCCGCAGTCCCGCGGGAGGGCTAACCTCTGGAAACACCATATATTTT. It translates to CASSRSPAGGLTSGNTIYF.

The chain carries TRBV5-6 and TRBJ2-3, with 8 bases identical to TRBD1. Germline lookup yields CDR1 SGHDT and CDR2 YYEEEE. This CDR3 spans 16 amino acids. V shed 0 bases, J shed 3 bases, and the junction held 6 bases outside the gene matches. As DNA, the CDR3 is TGTGCCAGCAGCTTGGCCGGGACAGGATATACAGATACGCAGTATTTT. Translated: CASSLAGTGYTDTQYF.

The V gene is TRBV5-1, the J gene TRBJ1-3; weak D call: TRBD1 (5 bases). This CDR3 region has 15 residues. Germline lookup yields CDR1 SGHRS and CDR2 YFSETQ. The germline V and J ends were trimmed by 0 bases and 1 base, with 8 bases remaining between them. In DNA, the CDR3 is TGCGCCAGCAGCTTGGCGGGGGTATCTGGAAACACCATATATTTT. Translating gives CASSLAGVSGNTIYF.

This chain connects TRBV28 to TRBJ2-5; no clear D. This CDR3 is 14 amino acids long. V was clipped by 4 bases and J by 3 bases, with 12 bases between them. Germline CDR1 MDHEN, CDR2 SYDVKM. This CDR3 is CASSSPAGKETQYF. The CDR3 region has the DNA TGTGCCAGCAGTTCCCCGGCAGGTAAAGAGACCCAGTACTTC.

The chain has TRBV7-9 and TRBJ2-7; D might be TRBD2 (7 bases). The V and J ends lost 4 bases and 2 bases respectively, with 18 bases between them. The germline V gene encodes CDR1 SEHNR and CDR2 FQNEAQ (reference sequence). This CDR3 region has 16 residues. As DNA, the CDR3 is TGTGCCAGCAGCTCCCGGTCGGCGGGGGCCCCCTACGAGCAGTACTTC. It yields the protein CASSSRSAGAPYEQYF.

In this sample, this clone turned up a few times. This sequence joins TRBV7-8 and TRBJ1-3; D gene ambiguous. Germline V gives CDR1 SGHVS, CDR2 FQNEAQ. V was pared by 4 bases and J by 0 bases, with 10 bases between. The CDR3 sequence is 15 residues long. In DNA form, the CDR3 reads TGTGCCAGCAGCTCCCTTAGGAGCTCTGGAAACACCATATATTTT. Encoded protein: CASSSLRSSGNTIYF.

The chain couples TRBV2 to TRBJ1-5; 9 nucleotides align to TRBD1. This CDR3 has 17 residues. V lost 6 bases to trimming and J lost 10 bases; unmatched junction nucleotides: 19. Germline V gene sequence: CDR1 SNHLY, CDR2 FYNNEI. Here the CDR3 reads CASRGAKTGGRSGPQHF. CDR3 DNA: TGTGCCAGCAGGGGGGCGAAGACAGGGGGAAGGAGTGGACCCCAGCATTTT.

This clone was found once. This rearrangement joins TRBV7-2 to TRBJ2-3, with D tentatively TRBD2 (7 bases). The V and J ends lost 2 bases and 4 bases respectively, with 19 bases between them. The CDR3 runs to 17 residues. Germline V gene lookup returns CDR1 SGHTA and CDR2 FQGNSA. CDR3 protein: CASSLRGRGARADTQYF. In nucleotides, the CDR3 is TGTGCCAGCAGCTTACGCGGTCGGGGGGCCCGGGCAGATACGCAGTATTTT. The full variable domain, rest sourced from reference TRBV7-2 and TRBJ2-3, is GAGVSQSPSNKVTEKGKDVELRCDPISGHTALYWYRQSLGQGLEFLIYFQGNSAPDKSGLPSDRFSAERTGGSVSTLTIQRTQQEDSAVYLCASSLRGRGARADTQYFGPGTRLTVL.

The chain couples TRBV7-9 to TRBJ1-1, with TRBD1 identical over 7 bases. The CDR3 runs to 13 residues. The germline V gene has CDR1 SEHNR and CDR2 FQNEAQ (reference sequence). V was clipped by 7 bases and J by 5 bases; unmatched bases: 7. The CDR3: CASKGGMGTEAFF. CDR3 in DNA: TGTGCCAGCAAAGGGGGCATGGGGACTGAAGCTTTCTTT.

The chain carries TRBV18 and TRBJ1-2; the match to TRBD1 covers 7 bases. V gave up 3 bases and J gave up 3 bases; unmatched junction bases: 4. Germline values: CDR1 KGHSH, CDR2 LQKENI. The CDR3 consists of 14 residues. This CDR3 is CASSPPDRDYGYTF. CDR3 nucleotide sequence: TGTGCCAGCTCACCTCCCGACAGGGACTATGGCTACACCTTC. Filled out from reference TRBV18 and TRBJ1-2, the complete variable domain reads NAGVMQNPRHLVRRRGQEARLRCSPMKGHSHVYWYRQLPEEGLKFMVYLQKENIIDESGMPKERFSAEFPKEGPSILRIQQVVRGDSAAYFCASSPPDRDYGYTFGSGTRLTVV.

The chain uses TRBV30 and TRBJ1-2, with TRBD1 as a possible D gene (6 bases). Trimming cost V 5 bases and J 6 bases, with 16 bases left between them. Looked up from germline, CDR1 is GTSNPN and CDR2 is SVGIG (reference sequence). The CDR3 consists of 13 residues. The CDR3 here is CAWGEGGADGYTF. In DNA form, the CDR3 reads TGTGCCTGGGGAGAGGGGGGGGCCGATGGCTACACCTTC.

The chain combines TRBV11-2 with TRBJ2-5, with a possible D match to TRBD1 (6 bases). The DNA end is more similar to TRBJ2-7, so the J call may be wrong. CDR3 length: 19 residues. Germline CDR1 is SGHAT and CDR2 is FQNNGV. The CDR3 nucleotides are TGTGCCAGCAGCTCAACTCACAGTACAGGGACCTACCATTCCTACGAGCAGTACTTC. This gives the protein CASSSTHSTGTYHSYEQYF.

The chain joins TRBV19 to TRBJ2-7, with TRBD2 matching 9 bases. The germline V gene encodes CDR1 LNHDA and CDR2 SQIVND (reference sequence). The CDR3 spans 15 residues. V shed 4 bases and J 3 bases; nucleotides not matched to a gene: 7. CDR3 residues: CASSTKLAGGYEQYF. In nucleotides, the CDR3 is TGTGCCAGTAGTACAAAACTAGCGGGTGGCTACGAGCAGTACTTC.

This chain uses TRBV27 with TRBJ1-5, with 8 bases lining up with TRBD1. CDR1 and CDR2 (germline): MNHEY, SMNVEV (reference sequence). This CDR3 is built from 16 residues. V shed 5 bases, J shed 3 bases, and the junction held 9 bases outside the gene matches. For the CDR3, the DNA is TGTGCCAGCAGTAACAGCGACAGGGGCGACAATCAGCCCCAGCATTTT. It codes for CASSNSDRGDNQPQHF.

The J gene is TRBJ2-5, the V gene TRBV7-9; TRBD2 might be the D (5 bases). CDR1 and CDR2 (germline): SEHNR, FQNEAQ (reference sequence). Between the trimmed V and J ends, which lost 5 bases and 7 bases, there was a span of 17 bases. This CDR3 contains 14 residues. This CDR3 reads CASSHGLTLGTQYF. As DNA, the CDR3 is TGTGCCAGCAGCCACGGACTGACGTTGGGGACCCAGTACTTC.

The chain's CDR3 is CASRLHGLATNTGELFF. CDR3 bases: TGTGCCAGCAGGCTTCACGGACTAGCGACGAACACCGGGGAGCTGTTTTTT. The chain recombines TRBV7-8 with TRBJ2-2; TRBD2 matches 9 bases. This CDR3 spans 17 amino acids. Germline V gives CDR1 SGHVS, CDR2 FQNEAQ. The V segment lost 6 bases and the J segment 0 bases; nucleotides outside the gene matches: 8.

V is TRBV7-2 and J is TRBJ1-5; D might be TRBD1 (6 bases). This CDR3 has 14 residues. The V end was cut by 4 bases, the J end by 3 bases, with 10 bases between. From germline, CDR1 is SGHTA and CDR2 FQGNSA. The CDR3 sequence: CASSSGQHNQPQHF. In DNA, the CDR3 is TGTGCCAGCAGCTCAGGACAGCACAATCAGCCCCAGCATTTT.

Concerning this clone itself: A read error may produce the germline difference seen at one junction end. V gene TRBV6-4 combines with J gene TRBJ2-3; 9 nucleotides agree with TRBD2. Germline loops: CDR1 MRHNA, CDR2 SNTAGT. The CDR3 is made up of 17 amino acids. The CDR3: CACSDSASGITGDTQYF. The CDR3 nucleotides read TGTGCCTGCAGTGACTCAGCTAGCGGGATTACTGGAGATACGCAGTATTTT.

The chain recombines TRBV29-1 with TRBJ2-3; 12 nucleotides agree with TRBD2. J lost 4 bases, V lost 5 bases, and 7 bases had no gene match. CDR3 size: 15 residues. Germline assignment: CDR1 SQVTM and CDR2 ANQGSEA. The CDR3 region is CSVKASGGASDTQYF. CDR3 bases: TGCAGCGTTAAGGCTAGCGGGGGGGCCTCAGATACGCAGTATTTT.

The chain has TRBV25-1 and TRBJ2-7, with 12 nucleotides matching TRBD1. The germline V gene encodes CDR1 MGHDK and CDR2 SYGVNS. This CDR3 contains 17 residues. V lost 1 base, J lost 6 bases, and 10 bases stayed unmatched. The DNA for the CDR3 is TGTGCCAGCAGTGAATTCAAGCTCGGGACAGGGGGCGGCGAGCAGTACTTC. Protein sequence: CASSEFKLGTGGGEQYF.

The V gene is TRBV29-1, the J gene TRBJ2-3; 7 bases map to TRBD1. Germline CDR1 reads SQVTM; CDR2 reads ANQGSEA. This CDR3 region has 14 residues. After removal of 8 bases from V and 2 bases from J, the junction contained 10 bases not matched to a gene. CDR3 coding DNA: TGCAGCTTCAGACAGGGTGGCTCCACAGATACGCAGTATTTT. Translated, it gives CSFRQGGSTDTQYF.